This TCR beta chain originates from a study of neoadjuvant anti-PD-1 for oral cavity cancer. Study-wide background: Nivolumab at 3 mg/kg was mostly given biweekly, three to four doses, pre-surgery.

This clone was observed a handful of times. Cohort: HPV-negative, locally advanced oral cavity squamous cell carcinoma patients. TCRdb's table, derived via immunoSEQ multiplex PCR, lists solely in-frame clones and lacks some. Among 65,000 to 95,000 clones, about four fifths were seen once, and the ten largest hold 2.5% to 3.5%. V was shortened by 6 bases and J by 6 bases, with 18 bases between the two germline ends. From germline, CDR1 is MDHEN and CDR2 SYDVKM. The CDR3 contains 14 residues. The chain is built from TRBV28 and TRBJ2-7, with a tentative D call TRBD1 (5 bases). Sample: PBMCs, taken before nivolumab (anti-PD-1) treatment. This receptor was identified in a person between 40 and 85 years old with oral cavity squamous cell carcinoma. This CDR3 is CASRSSTVPGEQYF. CDR3 coding DNA: TGTGCCAGCAGGTCTTCGACAGTTCCTGGCGAGCAGTACTTC.